The clone carrying this TCR beta chain showed up many times. The sample belongs to a study of T-cell reconstitution after alpha-beta-depleted transplantation in children. Preparing the TCRbeta library involved the use of unique molecular identifiers. TCRdb analysed the PCR reads with MiXCR anew, one entry per CDR3 protein. This table has roughly 240,000 distinct CDR3 sequences, around 7.8% appearing once. Per germline, CDR1 SGHRS and CDR2 YFSETQ. V was clipped by 4 bases and J by 6 bases, with 14 bases between them. The CDR3 covers 15 residues. Sample: PBMCs, mostly from graft donor cells, taken 180 days after TCRalphabeta/CD19-depleted stem cell transplant. The V call is TRBV5-1, the J call TRBJ1-6; D may be TRBD1 (5 bases). The source of this sequence is a male patient aged 10 to 17 who had a stem cell transplant for acute lymphoblastic leukemia, so the T cells may come from the graft donor. CDR3 nucleotides: TGCGCCAGCAGCGCCGGACACGGGATTAATTCACCCCTCCACTTT. It specifies CASSAGHGINSPLHF.